The 6 T cell receptor beta chains given below trace back to one sample, sequenced in a study of ipilimumab plus nivolumab after autologous stem cell transplantation. The data were produced by immunoSEQ multiplex PCR, yet TCRdb's version contains in-frame clones alone and is incomplete. The table shows under 2,000 clones, with around nine tenths occurring only once. The source was PBMCs, collected in a trial of ipilimumab plus nivolumab as post-transplant consolidation. Receptors were obtained from a male donor with multiple myeloma.

The chain links TRBV7-2 to TRBJ2-7; D is tentatively TRBD1 or TRBD2 (5 bases each). This CDR3 has 12 amino acids. Germline V gives CDR1 SGHTA, CDR2 FQGNSA. V was shortened by 8 bases and J by 2 bases, with 10 bases between the two germline ends. The CDR3 region has the DNA TGTGCCAGCGCAGGGAGTCCCTACGAGCAGTACTTC. This codes for CASAGSPYEQYF. Looking up the rest from reference TRBV7-2 and TRBJ2-7 gives the full variable domain: GAGVSQSPSNKVTEKGKDVELRCDPISGHTALYWYRQSLGQGLEFLIYFQGNSAPDKSGLPSDRFSAERTGGSVSTLTIQRTQQEDSAVYLCASAGSPYEQYFGPGTRLTVT.

The V gene is TRBV6-1, the J gene TRBJ2-3; 10 bases map to TRBD2. After removal of 1 base from V and 0 bases from J, the junction contained 4 bases not matched to a gene. The CDR3 totals 17 residues. Germline assignment: CDR1 MNHNS and CDR2 SASEGT. The CDR3 sequence: CASSEGGSGRSTDTQYF. The CDR3 DNA follows: TGTGCCAGCAGTGAAGGTGGTAGCGGGAGGAGCACAGATACGCAGTATTTT.

J is TRBJ1-1 and V is TRBV6-1; D is undetermined. Trimming removed 10 bases from V and 0 bases from J, with 6 bases in between. This CDR3 comprises 11 residues. From germline, CDR1 is MNHNS and CDR2 SASEGT. The CDR3 sequence is CATRMNTEAFF. The CDR3, as DNA: TGTGCCACCCGAATGAACACTGAAGCTTTCTTT.

The table lists this clone with a count of one. The CDR3 region is CASSLNNRAPTEAFF. DNA for the CDR3: TGTGCCAGCAGCTTGAACAATAGGGCACCCACTGAAGCTTTCTTT. The chain carries TRBV5-4 and TRBJ1-1; D is ambiguous. This CDR3 is 15 amino acids long. The germline V and J ends were trimmed by 1 base and 4 bases, with 14 bases remaining between them. CDR1 SGHNT and CDR2 YYREEE come from the germline V gene (reference sequence).

The rearrangement joins TRBV10-3 to TRBJ2-7; D not resolved. V was trimmed by 2 bases and J by 0 bases, leaving 5 bases between them. The germline V gene has CDR1 ENHRY and CDR2 SYGVKD. The CDR3 has 13 residues. This chain's CDR3 is CAISEMPSYEQYF. The CDR3 DNA follows: TGTGCCATCAGTGAGATGCCCTCCTACGAGCAGTACTTC.

The V and J genes are TRBV20-1 and TRBJ2-5, with unresolved D. Germline V CDR1 and CDR2: DFQATT, SNEGSKA (reference sequence). Trimming took off 3 bases at V and 4 bases at J, with 3 bases between the two ends. The CDR3 is 10 residues long. The CDR3 sequence is CSARGETQYF. CDR3 sequence (DNA): TGCAGTGCTAGGGGAGAGACCCAGTACTTC.